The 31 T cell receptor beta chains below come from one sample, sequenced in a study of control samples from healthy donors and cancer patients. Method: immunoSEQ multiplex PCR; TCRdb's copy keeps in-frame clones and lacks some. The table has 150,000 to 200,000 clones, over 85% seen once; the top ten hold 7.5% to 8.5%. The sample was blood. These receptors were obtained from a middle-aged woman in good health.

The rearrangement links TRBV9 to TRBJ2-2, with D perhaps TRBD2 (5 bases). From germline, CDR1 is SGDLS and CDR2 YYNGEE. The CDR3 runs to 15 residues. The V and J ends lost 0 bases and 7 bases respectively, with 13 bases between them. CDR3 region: CASSVDPGIIGELFF. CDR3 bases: TGTGCCAGCAGCGTAGATCCGGGAATCATCGGGGAGCTGTTTTTT.

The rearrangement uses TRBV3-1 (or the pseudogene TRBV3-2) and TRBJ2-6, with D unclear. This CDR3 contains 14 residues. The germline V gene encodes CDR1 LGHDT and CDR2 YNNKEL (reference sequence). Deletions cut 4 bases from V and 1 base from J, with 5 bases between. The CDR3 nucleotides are TGTGCCAGCAGCCGGGATTCTGGGGCCAACGTCCTGACTTTC. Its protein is CASSRDSGANVLTF.

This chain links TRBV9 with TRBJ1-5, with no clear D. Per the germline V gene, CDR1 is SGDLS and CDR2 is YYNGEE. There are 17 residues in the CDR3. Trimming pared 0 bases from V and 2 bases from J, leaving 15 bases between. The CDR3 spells CASSVGHSPSRNQPQHF. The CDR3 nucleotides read TGTGCCAGCAGCGTAGGTCATTCCCCGTCCCGCAATCAGCCCCAGCATTTT.

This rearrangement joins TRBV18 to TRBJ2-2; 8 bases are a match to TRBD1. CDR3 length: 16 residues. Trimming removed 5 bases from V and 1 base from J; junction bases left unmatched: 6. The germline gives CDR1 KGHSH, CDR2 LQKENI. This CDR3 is CASSVFGTGNTGELFF. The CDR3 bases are TGTGCCAGCTCAGTATTTGGGACAGGGAACACCGGGGAGCTGTTTTTT.

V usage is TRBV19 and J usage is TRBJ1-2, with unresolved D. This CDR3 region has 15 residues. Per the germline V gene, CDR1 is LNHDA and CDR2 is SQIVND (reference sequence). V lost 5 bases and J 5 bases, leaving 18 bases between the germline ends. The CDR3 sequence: CASSAIETLLYGYTF. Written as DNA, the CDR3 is TGTGCCAGTAGTGCCATTGAGACCCTGCTGTATGGCTACACCTTC.

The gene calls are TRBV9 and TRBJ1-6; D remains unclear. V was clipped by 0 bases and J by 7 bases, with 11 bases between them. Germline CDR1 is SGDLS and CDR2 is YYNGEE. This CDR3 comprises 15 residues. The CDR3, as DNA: TGTGCCAGCAGCGTAGACCCTCAGATCAATTCACCCCTCCACTTT. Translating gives CASSVDPQINSPLHF.

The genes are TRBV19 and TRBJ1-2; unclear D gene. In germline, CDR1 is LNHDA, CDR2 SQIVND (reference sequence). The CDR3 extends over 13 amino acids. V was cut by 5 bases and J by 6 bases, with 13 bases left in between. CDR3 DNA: TGTGCCAGTAGTGCCCGGACGGACCATGGCTACACCTTC. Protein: CASSARTDHGYTF.

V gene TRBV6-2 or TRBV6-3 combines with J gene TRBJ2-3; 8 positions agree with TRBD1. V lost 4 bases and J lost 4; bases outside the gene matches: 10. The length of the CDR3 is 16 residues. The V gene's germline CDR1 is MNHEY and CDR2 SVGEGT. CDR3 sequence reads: CASSSTGTGSSDTQYF. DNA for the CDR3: TGTGCCAGCAGTTCAACCGGGACAGGCAGTTCAGATACGCAGTATTTT.

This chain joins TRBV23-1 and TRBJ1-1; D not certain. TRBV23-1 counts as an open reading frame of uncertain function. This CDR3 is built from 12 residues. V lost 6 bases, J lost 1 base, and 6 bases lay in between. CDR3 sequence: CASSRGNTEAFF. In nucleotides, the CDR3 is TGCGCCAGCAGCCGGGGGAACACTGAAGCTTTCTTT.

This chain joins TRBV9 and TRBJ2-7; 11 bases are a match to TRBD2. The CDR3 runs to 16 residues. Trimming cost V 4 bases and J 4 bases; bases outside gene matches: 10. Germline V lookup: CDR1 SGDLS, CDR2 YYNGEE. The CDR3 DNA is TGTGCCAGCAGCCCCACCTCCGGGACTAGCGGTTACGAGCAGTACTTC. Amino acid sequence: CASSPTSGTSGYEQYF.

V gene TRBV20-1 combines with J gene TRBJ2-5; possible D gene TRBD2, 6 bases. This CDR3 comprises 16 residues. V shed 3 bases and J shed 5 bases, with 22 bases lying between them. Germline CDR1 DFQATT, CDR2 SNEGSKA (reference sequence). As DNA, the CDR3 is TGCAGTGCTAGTCCCTTGACTAGTGGTGTGCTGGAGACCCAGTACTTC. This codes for CSASPLTSGVLETQYF.

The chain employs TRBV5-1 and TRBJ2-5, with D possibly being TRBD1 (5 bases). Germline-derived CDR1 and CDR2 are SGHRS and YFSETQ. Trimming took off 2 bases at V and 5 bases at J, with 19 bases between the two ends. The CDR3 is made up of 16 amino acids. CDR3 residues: CASSFTGNARVETQYF. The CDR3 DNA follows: TGCGCCAGCAGCTTTACAGGAAATGCTCGCGTGGAGACCCAGTACTTC. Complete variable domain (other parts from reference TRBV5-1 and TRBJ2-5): KAGVTQTPRYLIKTRGQQVTLSCSPISGHRSVSWYQQTPGQGLQFLFEYFSETQRNKGNFPGRFSGRQFSNSRSEMNVSTLELGDSALYLCASSFTGNARVETQYFGPGTRLLVL.

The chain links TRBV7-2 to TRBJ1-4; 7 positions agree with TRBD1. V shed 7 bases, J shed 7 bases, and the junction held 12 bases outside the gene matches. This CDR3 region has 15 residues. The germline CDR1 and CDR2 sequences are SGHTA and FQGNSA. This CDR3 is CASTLKTGASEKLFF. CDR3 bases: TGTGCCAGCACCTTGAAAACAGGGGCGAGTGAAAAACTGTTTTTT.

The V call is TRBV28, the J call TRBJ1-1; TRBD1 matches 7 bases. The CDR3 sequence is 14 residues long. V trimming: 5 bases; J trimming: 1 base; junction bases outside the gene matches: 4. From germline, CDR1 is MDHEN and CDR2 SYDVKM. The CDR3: CASSRGGENTEAFF. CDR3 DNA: TGTGCCAGCAGTCGAGGGGGCGAGAACACTGAAGCTTTCTTT. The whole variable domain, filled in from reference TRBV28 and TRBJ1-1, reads DVKVTQSSRYLVKRTGEKVFLECVQDMDHENMFWYRQDPGLGLRLIYFSYDVKMKEKGDIPEGYSVSREKKERFSLILESASTNQTSMYLCASSRGGENTEAFFGQGTRLTVV.

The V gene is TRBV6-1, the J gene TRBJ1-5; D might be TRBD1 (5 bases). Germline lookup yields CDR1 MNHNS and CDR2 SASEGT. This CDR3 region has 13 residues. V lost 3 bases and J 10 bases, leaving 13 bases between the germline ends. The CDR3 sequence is CASSEWGREPQHF. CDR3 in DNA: TGTGCCAGCAGTGAGTGGGGGAGGGAACCCCAGCATTTT.

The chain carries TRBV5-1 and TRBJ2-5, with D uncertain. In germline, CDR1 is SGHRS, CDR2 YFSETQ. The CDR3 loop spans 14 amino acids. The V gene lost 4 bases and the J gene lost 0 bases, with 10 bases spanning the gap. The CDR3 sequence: CASSSVVNQETQYF. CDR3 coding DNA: TGCGCCAGCAGCAGTGTAGTTAACCAAGAGACCCAGTACTTC. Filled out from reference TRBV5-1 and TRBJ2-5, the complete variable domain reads KAGVTQTPRYLIKTRGQQVTLSCSPISGHRSVSWYQQTPGQGLQFLFEYFSETQRNKGNFPGRFSGRQFSNSRSEMNVSTLELGDSALYLCASSSVVNQETQYFGPGTRLLVL.

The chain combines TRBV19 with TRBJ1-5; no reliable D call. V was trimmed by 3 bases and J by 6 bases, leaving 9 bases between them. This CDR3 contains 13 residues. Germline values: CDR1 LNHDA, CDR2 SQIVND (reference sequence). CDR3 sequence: CASSMTGSQPQHF. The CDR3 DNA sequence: TGTGCCAGTAGTATGACGGGAAGTCAGCCCCAGCATTTT.

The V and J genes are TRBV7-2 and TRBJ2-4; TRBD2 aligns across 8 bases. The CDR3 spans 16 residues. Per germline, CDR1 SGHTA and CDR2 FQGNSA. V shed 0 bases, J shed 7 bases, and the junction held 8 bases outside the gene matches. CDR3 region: CASSLATSGSRNIQYF. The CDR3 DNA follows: TGTGCCAGCAGCTTAGCTACAAGCGGGAGTCGGAACATTCAGTACTTC.

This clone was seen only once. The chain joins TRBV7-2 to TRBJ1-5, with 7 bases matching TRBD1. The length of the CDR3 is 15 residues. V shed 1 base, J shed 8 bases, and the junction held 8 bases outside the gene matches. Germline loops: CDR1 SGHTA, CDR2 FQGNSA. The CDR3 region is CASSLVAGGSEPQHF. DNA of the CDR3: TGTGCCAGCAGCTTAGTGGCAGGGGGATCTGAGCCCCAGCATTTT.

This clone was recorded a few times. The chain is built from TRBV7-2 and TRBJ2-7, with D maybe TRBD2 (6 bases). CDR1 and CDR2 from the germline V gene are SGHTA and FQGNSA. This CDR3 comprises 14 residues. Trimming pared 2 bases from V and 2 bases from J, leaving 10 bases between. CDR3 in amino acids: CASSLIAGTYEQYF. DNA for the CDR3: TGTGCCAGCAGCTTAATTGCGGGAACCTACGAGCAGTACTTC.

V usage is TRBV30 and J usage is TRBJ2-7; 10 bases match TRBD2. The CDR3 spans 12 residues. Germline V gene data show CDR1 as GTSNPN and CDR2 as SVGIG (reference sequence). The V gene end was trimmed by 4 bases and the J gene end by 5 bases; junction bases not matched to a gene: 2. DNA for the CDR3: TGTGCCTGGACTAGCGGGAGAAACGAGCAGTACTTC. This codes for CAWTSGRNEQYF. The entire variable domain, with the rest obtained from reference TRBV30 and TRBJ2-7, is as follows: SQTIHQWPATLVQPVGSPLSLECTVEGTSNPNLYWYRQAAGRGLQLLFYSVGIGQISSEVPQNLSASRPQDRQFILSSKKLLLSDSGFYLCAWTSGRNEQYFGPGTRLTVT.

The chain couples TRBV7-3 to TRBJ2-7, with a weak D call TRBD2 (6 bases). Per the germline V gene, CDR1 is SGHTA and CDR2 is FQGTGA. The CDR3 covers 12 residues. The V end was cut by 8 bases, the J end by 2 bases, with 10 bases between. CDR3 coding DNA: TGTGCCAGCTCGCCGGGGGCCTACGAGCAGTACTTC. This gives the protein CASSPGAYEQYF.

The CDR3 here is CASSLRTDSGANVLTF. CDR3 coding DNA: TGCGCCAGCAGCCTAAGAACAGACTCTGGGGCCAACGTCCTGACTTTC. The chain couples TRBV5-1 to TRBJ2-6; D gene uncertain. From germline, CDR1 is SGHRS and CDR2 YFSETQ. The length of the CDR3 is 16 residues. The V and J ends lost 4 bases and 0 bases respectively, with 11 bases between them.

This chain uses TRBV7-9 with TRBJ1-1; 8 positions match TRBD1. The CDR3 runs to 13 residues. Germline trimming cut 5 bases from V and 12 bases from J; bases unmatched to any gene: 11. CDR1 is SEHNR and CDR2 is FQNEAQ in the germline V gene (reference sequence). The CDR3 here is CASSRDRNRWTFF. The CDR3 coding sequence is TGTGCCAGCAGCCGGGACAGGAATCGTTGGACTTTCTTT. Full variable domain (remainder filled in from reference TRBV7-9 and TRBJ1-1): DTGVSQNPRHKITKRGQNVTFRCDPISEHNRLYWYRQTLGQGPEFLTYFQNEAQLEKSRLLSDRFSAERPKGSFSTLEIQRTEQGDSAMYLCASSRDRNRWTFFGQGTRLTVV.

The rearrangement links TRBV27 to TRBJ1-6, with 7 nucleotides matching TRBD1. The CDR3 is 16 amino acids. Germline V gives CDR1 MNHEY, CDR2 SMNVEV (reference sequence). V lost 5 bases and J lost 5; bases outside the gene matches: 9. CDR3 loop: CASSRKTGRDNSPLHF. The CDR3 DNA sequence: TGTGCCAGCAGTCGTAAGACAGGGAGGGATAATTCACCCCTCCACTTT.

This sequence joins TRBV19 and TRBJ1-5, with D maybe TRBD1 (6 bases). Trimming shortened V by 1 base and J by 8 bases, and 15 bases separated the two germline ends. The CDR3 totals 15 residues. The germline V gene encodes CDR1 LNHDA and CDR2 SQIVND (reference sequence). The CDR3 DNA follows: TGTGCCAGTAGTATAGCAGGGGCGGGAGGAAAGCCCCAGCATTTT. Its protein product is CASSIAGAGGKPQHF. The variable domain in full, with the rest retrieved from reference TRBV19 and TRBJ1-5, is DGGITQSPKYLFRKEGQNVTLSCEQNLNHDAMYWYRQDPGQGLRLIYYSQIVNDFQKGDIAEGYSVSREKKESFPLTVTSAQKNPTAFYLCASSIAGAGGKPQHFGDGTRLSIL.

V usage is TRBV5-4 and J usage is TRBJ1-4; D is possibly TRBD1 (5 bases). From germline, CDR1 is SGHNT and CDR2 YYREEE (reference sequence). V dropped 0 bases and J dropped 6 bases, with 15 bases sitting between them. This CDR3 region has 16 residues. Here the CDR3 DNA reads TGTGCCAGCAGCTTGGTTTACTCCGGGGGGGATGAAAAACTGTTTTTT. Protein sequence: CASSLVYSGGDEKLFF.

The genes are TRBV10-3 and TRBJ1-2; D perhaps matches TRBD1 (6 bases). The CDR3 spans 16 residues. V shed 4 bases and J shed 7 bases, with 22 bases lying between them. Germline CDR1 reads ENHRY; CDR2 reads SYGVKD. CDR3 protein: CAISVGRDKNLGGYTF. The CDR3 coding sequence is TGTGCCATCAGTGTAGGGCGGGACAAAAATTTGGGTGGCTACACCTTC.

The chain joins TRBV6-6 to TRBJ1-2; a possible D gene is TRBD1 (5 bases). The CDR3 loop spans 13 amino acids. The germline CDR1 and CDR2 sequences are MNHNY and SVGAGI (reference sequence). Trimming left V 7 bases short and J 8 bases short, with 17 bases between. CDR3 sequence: CASTGTSVAGYTF. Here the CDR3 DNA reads TGTGCCAGCACAGGGACGTCGGTCGCGGGCTACACCTTC.

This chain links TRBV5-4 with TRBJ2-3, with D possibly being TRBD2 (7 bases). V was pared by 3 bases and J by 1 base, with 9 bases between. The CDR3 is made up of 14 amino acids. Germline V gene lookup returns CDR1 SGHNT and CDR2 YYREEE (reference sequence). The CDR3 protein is CASSWGGGTDTQYF. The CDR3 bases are TGTGCCAGCAGCTGGGGGGGCGGCACAGATACGCAGTATTTT. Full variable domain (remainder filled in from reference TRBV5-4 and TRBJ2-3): ETGVTQSPTHLIKTRGQQVTLRCSSQSGHNTVSWYQQALGQGPQFIFQYYREEENGRGNFPPRFSGLQFPNYSSELNVNALELDDSALYLCASSWGGGTDTQYFGPGTRLTVL.

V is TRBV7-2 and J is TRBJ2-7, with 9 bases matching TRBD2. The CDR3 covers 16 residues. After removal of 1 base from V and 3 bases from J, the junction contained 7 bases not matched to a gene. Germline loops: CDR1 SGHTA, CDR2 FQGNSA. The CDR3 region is CASSLVLAGVGYEQYF. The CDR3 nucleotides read TGTGCCAGCAGCTTAGTTTTAGCGGGAGTCGGCTACGAGCAGTACTTC. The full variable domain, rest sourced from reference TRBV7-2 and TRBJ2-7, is GAGVSQSPSNKVTEKGKDVELRCDPISGHTALYWYRQSLGQGLEFLIYFQGNSAPDKSGLPSDRFSAERTGGSVSTLTIQRTQQEDSAVYLCASSLVLAGVGYEQYFGPGTRLTVT.